This T cell receptor (beta chain) was sequenced during a study of PD-1 blockade in mismatch repair-deficient tumors. On the study more broadly: All were previously treated, progressing patients with about a dozen mismatch repair-deficient cancer types.

Worth noting for this clone: The antigen remains undetermined.

Study results and limitations: Tumor-resident clones, often undetectable pretreatment in blood, expanded then contracted after pembrolizumab.

This CDR3 has 15 residues. CDR1 is KGHSH and CDR2 is LQKENI in the germline V gene. Trimming pared 6 bases from V and 6 bases from J, leaving 18 bases between. The table came from immunoSEQ multiplex PCR; TCRdb's copy has only in-frame clones and leaves some out. The table has about 49,000 clones, 77% seen once. All patients were mismatch repair deficient, assessed by either PCR or immunohistochemistry. A few pembrolizumab responders had their TCRs sequenced. This chain connects TRBV18 to TRBJ1-5; D might be TRBD1 (5 bases). The sequence was collected from an adult with mismatch repair-deficient cancer. This specimen was PBMCs, taken before pembrolizumab treatment. CDR3 coding DNA: TGTGCCAGCTCCCTAATTGGGGGGACTTCTCAGCCCCAGCATTTT. This encodes CASSLIGGTSQPQHF.